This TCR beta chain comes out of a study of blood T cell repertoires in COVID-19. Overall study context: Spain, Italy and the United States supplied samples that represented acute and convalescent COVID-19. In each case, the material was cDNA or gDNA derived from T cells, B-cell-depleted T cells, or PBMCs.

Per the authors' pipeline: Using reference gene primer amplification, nucleated cell counts were estimated. The data were produced by immunoSEQ multiplex PCR, yet TCRdb's version contains in-frame clones alone and is incomplete. That table gives V, J and clone size, and the DNA gave D and trimming. Among around 140,000 clones listed, 65% to 90% were seen once. CDR1 is MGHRA, CDR2 YSYEKL, per germline. V was clipped by 0 bases and J by 8 bases; unmatched bases: 8. This CDR3 is 16 amino acids long. Sequenced: peripheral blood. The rearrangement joins TRBV4-1 to TRBJ1-4; 8 bases fit TRBD1. This receptor was identified in a man aged 55-75 years with active or convalescent COVID-19. The CDR3 region is CASSQDSDRGGEKLFF. CDR3 coding DNA: TGCGCCAGCAGCCAAGATTCCGACAGGGGCGGGGAAAAACTGTTTTTT.